This T cell receptor (beta chain) was identified during a study of T cells in Graves' hyperthyroidism and ophthalmopathy (dated by TCRdb to between 2018 and 2020). Study-level background: Peripheral blood samples were taken at the time of initial diagnosis, prior to any treatment. To identify TCR V-J signatures that set the groups apart, the researchers used a discovery cohort of more than 95 patients, made up of around 40 with Graves' ophthalmopathy and about 60 with stable Graves' hyperthyroidism. An independent validation cohort of 18 to 20 hyperthyroidism patients and some 15 patients who later progressed to ophthalmopathy tested prospective prediction of ophthalmopathy. The roughly 91 discovery patients were randomly split 7:3 into training and test sets. In addition, the study compared T-cell repertoires in thyroid tissue and in blood from over 5 Graves' hyperthyroidism patients. After blood sampling, hyperthyroidism patients were treated with methimazole at a starting dose of 30 mg daily, and ophthalmopathy patients were treated with high-dose intravenous methylprednisolone. TCR Vbeta CDR3 sequencing of 135 peripheral blood samples (approximately 44 ophthalmopathy, roughly 74 hyperthyroidism and around 17 progressor patients) is reported in the paper.

TCR beta CDR3 regions were amplified from RNA transcripts. The TCR CDR3 was subjected to a first round of RT-PCR using the HTBI primer set and the Qiagen OneStep RT-PCR kit. The libraries were constructed in a second round of multiplex PCR and then size-selected and purified. Libraries were sequenced paired-end with 100 bp reads on an Illumina HiSeq2000. The authors processed their data as follows. SOAPnuke was used to process the raw data, with reads discarded if the reads contained adapters or uncalled bases, had a mean Phred below 15, or lacked an exact constant-primer or identifier match. High-quality paired reads were merged with COPE v1.2.5, and unique nucleotide sequences were defined as clonotypes. Clonotypes were aligned to IMGT TRBV, TRBD and TRBJ reference segments using MiTCR v1.1. The analysis included only V-J combinations with a frequency above 0.0001, which together covered more than 99% of the repertoires. A TCS score was defined as the ratio between F50 (clonal expansion) and ExV (chaos), using BLOSUM62-based TCRdist between CDR3 peptides within each V-J. Welch's t-statistics and random forest reduced fewer than 550 V-J features to 13, which were used in a naive Bayes classifier (R e1071). Through fastp at Q25 and MiXCR, TCRdb rebuilt clones from the public reads, retaining in-frame beta chains. Rows merge per CDR3 protein into single entries with the most common DNA and genes. V and J calls and clone size were set by TCRdb, not the authors. The sample data list about 290,000 distinct CDR3 sequences, and approximately 14% of these were observed just once. The ten largest clones represent less than 8% of the sample.

This clonotype was seen a handful of times. Its antigen is still unknown. There are no base qualities to consult, and no much larger clone falls within one base. Here is what the overall study found, with its caveats: Most expanded thyroid clonotypes (frequency above 0.001) were also detected in blood, suggesting blood repertoires may reflect thyroid immune responses. A model built on a 13 V-J signature distinguished ophthalmopathy from stable hyperthyroidism, reaching 85% to 90% sensitivity and about 81% specificity in cross-validation and 80%/75% in testing. In validation, progression to ophthalmopathy was predicted by the model with more than 65% sensitivity and 72.22% specificity, a median of 6.5 months before onset. No statistical method was used to set the sample size in advance, and investigators knew the group allocation.

Stable Graves' hyperthyroidism was defined as the absence of progression to ophthalmopathy over 18 months of follow-up. Hyperthyroidism patients were aged 18 to 65 years and newly diagnosed, with disease duration of less than 2 months. Patients with uncontrolled infections, other autoimmune diseases, pregnancy or lactation were excluded. Clinical symptoms, serum thyroxine and TRAb, thyroid ultrasound, and orbital computed tomography formed the basis for the diagnoses. PBMCs were separated from over 9 ml of fresh peripheral blood using Ficoll-Paque density gradient centrifugation. Trizol reagent was used to extract total RNA, and RNA quality was then checked on an Agilent 2100 Bioanalyzer. The TCR sequence derives from a woman in her thirties or forties with Graves' hyperthyroidism. What was sequenced was blood.

The nucleotide sequence reads as follows: TGTGCCAGCAGCACGCACCCTCCCGCAGAGAACTATGGCTACACCTTC. This codes for CASSTHPPAENYGYTF. Here the chain combines TRBV7-9 and TRBJ1-2; a confident D gene designation cannot be given. Reading the germline V gene (reference sequence) gives CDR1 SEHNR and CDR2 FQNEAQ. Its CDR3 holds 16 amino acids, cysteine through phenylalanine. Just CDR3 DNA is preserved here, 48 bases in frame from base 1. V drops 5 bases and J drops 2 bases, leaving 18 bases in between.